Shown below are 20 T cell receptor beta chains from a single sample sequenced in a study of chemoradiotherapy in HPV16-positive cancers. This table comes from immunoSEQ multiplex PCR, and its TCRdb copy is limited to in-frame clones, with some not included. Among 25,000 to 35,000 clones listed, roughly nine tenths were seen once. The sample consisted of blood, taken from a patient who underwent chemoradiotherapy. The receptor set was obtained from a human donor with HPV-associated anogenital cancer.

V usage is TRBV19 and J usage is TRBJ1-1, with 7 bases aligning to TRBD1. Per germline, CDR1 LNHDA and CDR2 SQIVND (reference sequence). This CDR3 has 14 residues. Trimming at V came to 6 bases and at J to 6 bases, leaving 10 bases not matched to a gene. In DNA, the CDR3 is TGTGCCAGTAGACCACAGGGGTCAGAGGCTGAAGCTTTCTTT. Residues: CASRPQGSEAEAFF.

The chain links TRBV5-6 to TRBJ2-3, with 7 bases identical to TRBD2. Germline-derived CDR1 and CDR2 are SGHDT and YYEEEE. The CDR3 is 14 residues long. V trimming: 0 bases; J trimming: 11 bases; junction bases outside the gene matches: 9. This chain's CDR3 is CASSLERGLVEQYF. In nucleotides, the CDR3 is TGTGCCAGCAGCTTGGAAAGAGGACTAGTTGAGCAGTATTTT. Supplemented by reference TRBV5-6 and TRBJ2-3, the full variable domain reads DAGVTQSPTHLIKTRGQQVTLRCSPKSGHDTVSWYQQALGQGPQFIFQYYEEEERQRGNFPDRFSGHQFPNYSSELNVNALLLGDSALYLCASSLERGLVEQYFGPGTRLTVL.

This chain joins TRBV30 and TRBJ2-3, with D perhaps matching TRBD1 (5 bases). This CDR3 is 13 amino acids long. In germline, CDR1 is GTSNPN, CDR2 SVGIG (reference sequence). V was trimmed by 8 bases and J by 11 bases, leaving 23 bases between them. CDR3 loop: CARADGALQRQYF. The DNA for the CDR3 is TGTGCCCGGGCCGATGGGGCTCTCCAACGGCAGTATTTT.

The V and J genes are TRBV14 and TRBJ2-5; 7 positions match TRBD2. The CDR3 covers 15 residues. V trimming: 1 base; J trimming: 4 bases; junction bases outside the gene matches: 6. Germline assignment: CDR1 SGHDN and CDR2 FVKESK. CDR3 region: CASSQAPLAIETQYF. In DNA, the CDR3 is TGTGCCAGCAGCCAAGCCCCACTAGCGATAGAGACCCAGTACTTC.

The chain combines TRBV4-3 with TRBJ1-5; D unresolved. V gave up 2 bases and J gave up 3 bases, with 5 bases separating them. The length of the CDR3 is 13 residues. CDR1 is LGHNA, CDR2 YSLEER, per germline. CDR3 in amino acids: CASSQYFNQPQHF. The CDR3 region has the DNA TGCGCCAGCAGCCAATATTTCAATCAGCCCCAGCATTTT.

V gene TRBV7-8 combines with J gene TRBJ2-5; either TRBD1 or TRBD2 may fit D (5 bases each). Trimming took 4 bases from V and 4 from J, leaving 13 bases between them. The CDR3 spans 14 residues. In germline, CDR1 is SGHVS, CDR2 FQNEAQ. The CDR3: CASSSGAFRETQYF. CDR3 DNA: TGTGCCAGCAGCTCCGGGGCCTTTAGAGAGACCCAGTACTTC.

The V and J genes are TRBV5-6 and TRBJ2-5; D is possibly TRBD1 or TRBD2 (6 bases each). Between the trimmed V and J ends, which lost 0 bases and 4 bases, there was a span of 16 bases. Per the germline V gene, CDR1 is SGHDT and CDR2 is YYEEEE. The CDR3 loop spans 16 amino acids. Here the CDR3 DNA reads TGTGCCAGCAGCTTGGGGGTCGGGGGCCGGGGAGAGACCCAGTACTTC. Protein product: CASSLGVGGRGETQYF.

This clone was found once. V usage is TRBV13 and J usage is TRBJ2-1; D is perhaps TRBD1 (5 bases). The germline V and J ends were trimmed by 0 bases and 2 bases, with 11 bases remaining between them. Germline V CDR1 and CDR2: PRHDT, FYEKMQ (reference sequence). The CDR3 contains 16 residues. The CDR3 spells CASSLGGLSTYNEQFF. The CDR3, as DNA: TGTGCCAGCAGCTTAGGGGGGCTGTCCACCTACAATGAGCAGTTCTTC.

This clone was seen a handful of times. The chain has TRBV7-2 and TRBJ1-2, with 8 nucleotides matching TRBD1. The length of the CDR3 is 16 residues. Germline-derived CDR1 and CDR2 are SGHTA and FQGNSA. V trimming: 4 bases; J trimming: 4 bases; junction bases outside the gene matches: 11. As DNA, the CDR3 is TGTGCCAGCAGCTCAGCCTCCAGGGGGCAGGCCTATGGCTACACCTTC. Translating gives CASSSASRGQAYGYTF.

This rearrangement joins TRBV28 to TRBJ2-1, with TRBD2 matching 13 bases. The CDR3 consists of 14 residues. In germline, CDR1 is MDHEN, CDR2 SYDVKM. J gave up 9 bases and V 8 bases, and 7 bases lay outside the gene matches. CDR3 nucleotides: TGTGCCAGCGTTTGGACTAGCGGGAGAGGTGAGCAGTTCTTC. It yields the protein CASVWTSGRGEQFF.

This clone was recorded only once. This chain connects TRBV25-1 to TRBJ1-1, with D possibly being TRBD1 (5 bases). The V gene's germline CDR1 is MGHDK and CDR2 SYGVNS. CDR3 length equals 15 residues. The V and J ends lost 3 bases and 0 bases respectively, with 11 bases between them. Here the CDR3 DNA reads TGTGCCAGCAGTGAGTGGGGCCCCATGAACACTGAAGCTTTCTTT. Translation: CASSEWGPMNTEAFF.

The chain links TRBV9 to TRBJ2-7; 9 bases line up with TRBD2. The CDR3 covers 15 residues. Unmatched junction bases numbered 10, after V lost 4 bases and J lost 5 bases. Germline CDR1 and CDR2: SGDLS and YYNGEE. The CDR3 loop is CASSPPGSGSHEQYF. In DNA form, the CDR3 reads TGTGCCAGCAGCCCCCCAGGTAGCGGGAGCCACGAGCAGTACTTC.

The chain combines TRBV11-2 with TRBJ2-7; 12 nucleotides align to TRBD2. Trimming took 5 bases from V and 3 from J; bases not matched to a gene: 8. The length of the CDR3 is 16 residues. In germline, CDR1 is SGHAT, CDR2 FQNNGV. CDR3 in amino acids: CASSPAGTSGLYEQYF. In DNA, the CDR3 is TGTGCCAGCAGCCCCGCCGGGACTAGCGGGCTCTACGAGCAGTACTTC.

The chain is built from TRBV4-3 and TRBJ2-1, with D hard to call. Trimming stripped 0 bases from V and 8 bases from J, with 11 bases between. The CDR3 has 14 residues. Germline lookup yields CDR1 LGHNA and CDR2 YSLEER. The CDR3 sequence is CASSQDLKGYEQFF. DNA of the CDR3: TGCGCCAGCAGCCAAGATTTGAAGGGCTATGAGCAGTTCTTC.

The J gene is TRBJ1-2, the V gene TRBV4-1; D gene uncertain. Trimming pared 0 bases from V and 8 bases from J, leaving 10 bases between. This CDR3 is built from 13 residues. Germline V lookup: CDR1 MGHRA, CDR2 YSYEKL. CDR3 residues: CASSQDGGGGYTF. CDR3 nucleotide sequence: TGCGCCAGCAGCCAAGATGGTGGAGGCGGCTACACCTTC.

V gene TRBV6-1 combines with J gene TRBJ2-5; D uncertain. V lost 9 bases and J lost 4, with 21 bases in between. This CDR3 has 15 amino acids. Germline CDR1 MNHNS, CDR2 SASEGT. The CDR3 is CASHGNRRTRETQYF. Here the CDR3 DNA reads TGTGCCAGTCATGGGAACCGGAGAACTCGAGAGACCCAGTACTTC.

The rearrangement links TRBV5-1 to TRBJ2-2, with D possibly TRBD1 on 6 matching bases. V was shortened by 1 base and J by 6 bases, with 7 bases between the two germline ends. Per germline, CDR1 SGHRS and CDR2 YFSETQ. The CDR3 runs to 13 residues. CDR3 in DNA: TGCGCCAGCAGCTTGAACAGGGCCGGGGAGCTGTTTTTT. Protein product: CASSLNRAGELFF.

This chain joins TRBV7-2 and TRBJ2-7, with D possibly being TRBD1 (5 bases). There are 15 residues in the CDR3. CDR1 SGHTA and CDR2 FQGNSA come from the germline V gene. Trimming pared 2 bases from V and 0 bases from J, leaving 11 bases between. The CDR3 sequence: CASSLRSDSSYEQYF. Written as DNA, the CDR3 is TGTGCCAGCAGCTTAAGGTCAGACAGCTCCTACGAGCAGTACTTC.

The rearrangement links TRBV29-1 to TRBJ2-2; 9 nucleotides match TRBD1. The germline gives CDR1 SQVTM, CDR2 ANQGSEA. This CDR3 region has 14 residues. Trimming took 8 bases from V and 4 from J; bases not matched to a gene: 8. The CDR3 DNA follows: TGCAGCACCCCAGGGACAGGGCCCACCGGGGAGCTGTTTTTT. Its protein is CSTPGTGPTGELFF.

The chain is built from TRBV6-5 and TRBJ2-7; 8 nucleotides match TRBD2. V was clipped by 8 bases and J by 2 bases; unmatched bases: 2. The V gene's germline CDR1 is MNHEY and CDR2 SVGAGI. This CDR3 spans 12 amino acids. The CDR3 region has the DNA TGTGCCAGCGGCGGGAGGACCTACGAGCAGTACTTC. Its translation: CASGGRTYEQYF.